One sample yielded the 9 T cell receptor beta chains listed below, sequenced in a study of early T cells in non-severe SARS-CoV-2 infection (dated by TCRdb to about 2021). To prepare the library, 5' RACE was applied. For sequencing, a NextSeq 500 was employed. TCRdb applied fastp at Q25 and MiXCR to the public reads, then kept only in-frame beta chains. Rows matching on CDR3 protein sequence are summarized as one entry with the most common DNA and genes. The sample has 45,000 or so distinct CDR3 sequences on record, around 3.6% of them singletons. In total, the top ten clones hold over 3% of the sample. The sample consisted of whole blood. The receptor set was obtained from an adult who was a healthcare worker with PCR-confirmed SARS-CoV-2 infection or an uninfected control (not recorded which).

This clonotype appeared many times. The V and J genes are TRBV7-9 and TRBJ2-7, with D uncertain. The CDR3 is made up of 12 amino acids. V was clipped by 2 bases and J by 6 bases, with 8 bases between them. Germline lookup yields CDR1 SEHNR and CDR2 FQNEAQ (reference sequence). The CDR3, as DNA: TGTGCCAGCAGCTTATCGCCACCCGAGCAGTACTTC. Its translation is CASSLSPPEQYF. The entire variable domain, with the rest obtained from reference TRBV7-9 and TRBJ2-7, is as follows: DTGVSQNPRHKITKRGQNVTFRCDPISEHNRLYWYRQTLGQGPEFLTYFQNEAQLEKSRLLSDRFSAERPKGSFSTLEIQRTEQGDSAMYLCASSLSPPEQYFGPGTRLTVT.

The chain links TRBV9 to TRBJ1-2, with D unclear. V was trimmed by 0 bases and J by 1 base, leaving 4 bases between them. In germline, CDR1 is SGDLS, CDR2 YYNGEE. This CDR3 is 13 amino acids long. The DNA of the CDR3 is TGTGCCAGCAGCGTAGGGGTTAACTATGGCTACACCTTC. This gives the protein CASSVGVNYGYTF.

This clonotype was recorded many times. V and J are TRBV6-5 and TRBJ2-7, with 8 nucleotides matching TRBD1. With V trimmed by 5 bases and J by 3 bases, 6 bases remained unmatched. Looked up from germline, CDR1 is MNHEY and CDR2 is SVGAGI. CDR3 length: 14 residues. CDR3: CASSKDREVYEQYF. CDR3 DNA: TGTGCCAGCAGTAAGGACAGGGAGGTCTACGAGCAGTACTTC.

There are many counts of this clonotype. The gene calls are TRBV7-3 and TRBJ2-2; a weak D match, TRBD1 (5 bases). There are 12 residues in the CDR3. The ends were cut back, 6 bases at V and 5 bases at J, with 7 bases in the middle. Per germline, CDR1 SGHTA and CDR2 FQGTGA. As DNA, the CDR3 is TGTGCCAGCAGTCAGGGAACCGGGGAGCTGTTTTTT. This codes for CASSQGTGELFF.

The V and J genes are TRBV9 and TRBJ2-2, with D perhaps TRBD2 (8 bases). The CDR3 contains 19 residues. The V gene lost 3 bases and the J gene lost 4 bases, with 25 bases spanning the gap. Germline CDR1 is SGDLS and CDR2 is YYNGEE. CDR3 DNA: TGTGCCAGCAGCGCAGGGGGTTCAGGGACTAGTTTTGGCACCGGGGAGCTGTTTTTT. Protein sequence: CASSAGGSGTSFGTGELFF.

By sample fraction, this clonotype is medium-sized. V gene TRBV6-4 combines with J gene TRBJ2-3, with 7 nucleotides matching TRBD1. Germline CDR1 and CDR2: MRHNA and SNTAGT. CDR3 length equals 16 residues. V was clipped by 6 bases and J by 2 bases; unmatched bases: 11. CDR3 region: CASSARSGQPTDTQYF. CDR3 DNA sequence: TGTGCCAGCAGCGCCCGGTCGGGACAGCCCACAGATACGCAGTATTTT.

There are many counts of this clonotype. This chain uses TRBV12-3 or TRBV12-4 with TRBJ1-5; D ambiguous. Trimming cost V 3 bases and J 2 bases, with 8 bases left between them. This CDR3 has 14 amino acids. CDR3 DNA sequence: TGTGCCAGCAGTTTCGCTGGTGGCAATCAGCCCCAGCATTTT. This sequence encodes CASSFAGGNQPQHF.

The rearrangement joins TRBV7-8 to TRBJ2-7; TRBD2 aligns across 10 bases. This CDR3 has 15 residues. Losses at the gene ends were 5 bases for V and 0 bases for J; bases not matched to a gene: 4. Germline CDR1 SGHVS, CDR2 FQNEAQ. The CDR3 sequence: CASSGLAGVSYEQYF. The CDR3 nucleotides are TGTGCCAGCAGCGGTCTAGCGGGAGTCTCCTACGAGCAGTACTTC.

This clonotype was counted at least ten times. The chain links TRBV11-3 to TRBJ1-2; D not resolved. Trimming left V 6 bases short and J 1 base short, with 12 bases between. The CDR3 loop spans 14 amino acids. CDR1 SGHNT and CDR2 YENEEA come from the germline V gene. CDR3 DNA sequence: TGTGCCAGCAGTACCCGAACCCTTAACTATGGCTACACCTTC. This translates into CASSTRTLNYGYTF.